The 2 T cell receptor beta chains below come from one sample, sequenced in a study of tumor and adjacent non-tumor tissue in lung cancer. Three rounds of nested PCR, following a modified ARM-PCR protocol, produced the TCRbeta library. TCRdb re-called the multiplex PCR reads with MiXCR, one entry per CDR3 protein. The data contain more than 75,000 distinct CDR3 sequences, around 70% of them singletons. No cell sorting was done before RNA was extracted from the tissue. The sample consisted of lung tumor tissue. The origin of the receptors is a woman between 65 and 79 years old with non-small cell lung cancer.

About this clonotype: At one end, the junction sequence differs from germline, possibly due to a read error. The chain has TRBV29-1 and TRBJ1-2; 8 nucleotides line up with TRBD1. CDR3 size: 13 residues. From germline, CDR1 is SQVTM and CDR2 ANQGSEA. CDR3 amino acids: CSVGPQGAYGHTF. CDR3 DNA: TGCAGCGTTGGTCCCCAGGGGGCTTATGGCCACACCTTC.

Regarding this clonotype: Without the conserved terminal phenylalanine or tryptophan, this CDR3 likely stems from a read error. The V call is TRBV29-1, the J call TRBJ2-7, with a possible D match to TRBD1 (5 bases). The germline V and J ends were trimmed by 6 bases and 3 bases, with 18 bases remaining between them. Germline assignment: CDR1 SQVTM and CDR2 ANQGSEA. CDR3 size: 14 residues. For the CDR3, the DNA is TGCAGCGTCCCTAAGACCACAGGATACTACGAGCAGTACATC. It is translated as CSVPKTTGYYEQYI.